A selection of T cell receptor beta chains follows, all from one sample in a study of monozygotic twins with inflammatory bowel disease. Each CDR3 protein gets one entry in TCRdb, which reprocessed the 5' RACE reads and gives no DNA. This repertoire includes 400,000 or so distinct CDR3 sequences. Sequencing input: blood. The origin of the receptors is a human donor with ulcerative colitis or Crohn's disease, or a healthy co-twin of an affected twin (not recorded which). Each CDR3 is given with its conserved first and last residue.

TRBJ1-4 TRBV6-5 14 CASSYLRGQYALFF
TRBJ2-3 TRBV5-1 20 CASSSPIGTAVSLTTDTQYF
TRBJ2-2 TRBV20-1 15 CSARDQGQGAGELFF
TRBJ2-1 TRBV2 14 CASSDAGVYNEQFF
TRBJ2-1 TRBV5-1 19 CASSSEKGSGKVEADEQFF
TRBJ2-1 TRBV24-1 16 CATSDRGASGGNEQFF
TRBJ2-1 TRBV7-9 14 CASSLPLGGNEQFF
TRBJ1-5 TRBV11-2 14 CASSPHYSNQPQHF
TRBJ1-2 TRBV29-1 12 CSVRQGDGGYTF
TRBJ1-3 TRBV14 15 CASSQEGYSGNTIYF
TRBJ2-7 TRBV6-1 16 CASSGNPGQGSYEQYF
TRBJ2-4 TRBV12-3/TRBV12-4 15 CASSPRRLAKNIQYF
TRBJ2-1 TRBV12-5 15 CASTNRDGFYNEQFF
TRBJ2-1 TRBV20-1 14 CSASGAGGYNEQFF
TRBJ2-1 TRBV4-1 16 CASSQDTAGVLNEQFF
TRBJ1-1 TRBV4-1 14 CASSQEQGAAEAFF
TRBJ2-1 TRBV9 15 CASSVGGISYNEQFF
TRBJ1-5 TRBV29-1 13 CSVADGGNQPQHF
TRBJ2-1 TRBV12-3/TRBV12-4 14 CASSLAGGPGEQFF
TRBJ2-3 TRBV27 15 CASRGAGDVTDTQYF
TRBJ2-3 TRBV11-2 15 CASSLVLAVLGTQYF
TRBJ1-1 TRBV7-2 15 CASSSGHLTNTEAFF
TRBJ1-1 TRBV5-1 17 CASSGHRDRVMNTEAFF
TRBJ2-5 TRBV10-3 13 CAIAGTPNETQYF
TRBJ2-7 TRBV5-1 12 CASSLKGAEQYF
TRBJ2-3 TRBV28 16 CASSLGQFDSTDTQYF
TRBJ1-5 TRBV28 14 CASRDSSPEQPQHF
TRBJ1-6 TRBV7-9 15 CASSLYASNNSPLHF
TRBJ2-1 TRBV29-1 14 CSVLDRGSYNEQFF
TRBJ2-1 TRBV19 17 CASSSRTTGISYNEQFF